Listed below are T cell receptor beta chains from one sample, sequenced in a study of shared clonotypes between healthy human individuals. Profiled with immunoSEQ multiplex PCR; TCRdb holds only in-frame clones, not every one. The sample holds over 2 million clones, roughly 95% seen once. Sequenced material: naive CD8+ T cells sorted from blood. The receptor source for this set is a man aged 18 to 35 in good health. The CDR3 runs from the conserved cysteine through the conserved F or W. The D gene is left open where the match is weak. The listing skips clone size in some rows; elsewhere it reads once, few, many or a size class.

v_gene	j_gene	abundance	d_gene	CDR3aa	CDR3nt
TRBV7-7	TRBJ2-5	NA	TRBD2	CASSFGLAGEETQYF	TGTGCTAGCAGCTTCGGACTAGCGGGAGAAGAGACCCAGTACTTC
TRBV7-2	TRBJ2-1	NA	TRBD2	CASSLGGREAYNEQFF	TGTGCCAGCAGCTTAGGAGGGCGGGAGGCCTACAATGAGCAGTTCTTC
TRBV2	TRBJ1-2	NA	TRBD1	CASSDPWTGDGYTF	TGTGCCAGCAGTGATCCGTGGACAGGGGACGGCTACACCTTC
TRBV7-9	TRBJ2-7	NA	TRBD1	CASSLGQGLYEQYF	TGTGCCAGCAGCTTGGGACAGGGGCTTTACGAGCAGTACTTC
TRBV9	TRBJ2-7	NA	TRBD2	CASSGTSGAYEQYF	TGTGCCAGCAGCGGGACTAGCGGCGCCTACGAGCAGTACTTC
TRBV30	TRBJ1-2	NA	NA	CAWSVSGDNYGYTF	TGTGCCTGGAGTGTTTCGGGCGATAACTATGGCTACACCTTC
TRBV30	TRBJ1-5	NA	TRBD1	CAWNQGAQPQHF	TGTGCCTGGAACCAGGGGGCCCAGCCCCAGCATTTT
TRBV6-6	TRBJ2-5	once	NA	CASSYYEQETQYF	TGTGCCAGCAGTTACTATGAACAAGAGACCCAGTACTTC
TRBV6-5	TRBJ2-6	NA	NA	CASSLLRGANVLTF	TGTGCCAGCAGCCTACTACGGGGGGCCAACGTCCTGACTTTC
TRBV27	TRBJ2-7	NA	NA	CASSQGPAYEQYF	TGTGCCAGCAGTCAGGGGCCCGCCTACGAGCAGTACTTC
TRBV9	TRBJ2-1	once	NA	CASSAGYNEQFF	TGTGCCAGCAGCGCCGGGTACAATGAGCAGTTCTTC
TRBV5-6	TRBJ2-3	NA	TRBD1	CASSWTGYTDTQYF	TGTGCCAGCAGCTGGACAGGGTACACAGATACGCAGTATTTT
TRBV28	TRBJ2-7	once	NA	CASTPRPTSYEQYF	TGTGCCAGCACTCCCAGGCCAACCTCCTACGAGCAGTACTTC
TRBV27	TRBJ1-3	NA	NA	CASSPEVTGNTIYF	TGTGCCAGCAGTCCAGAGGTTACTGGAAACACCATATATTTT
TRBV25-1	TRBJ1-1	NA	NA	CASSETVGREAFF	TGTGCCAGCAGTGAGACAGTCGGCCGGGAAGCTTTCTTT
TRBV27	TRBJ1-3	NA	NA	CASSLLIGNSGNTIYF	TGTGCCAGCAGTTTATTGATCGGAAACTCTGGAAACACCATATATTTT
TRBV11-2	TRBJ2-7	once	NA	CASSPDGSYEQYF	TGTGCCAGCAGCCCAGACGGTTCCTACGAGCAGTACTTC
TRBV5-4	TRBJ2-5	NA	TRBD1	CASSPGGKETQYF	TGTGCCAGCAGCCCAGGGGGTAAGGAGACCCAGTACTTC
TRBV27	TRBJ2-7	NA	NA	CASRGSYEQYF	TGTGCCAGTAGGGGCTCCTACGAGCAGTACTTC
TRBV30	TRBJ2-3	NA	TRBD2	CAWTITSGPDTQYF	TGTGCCTGGACGATTACTAGCGGCCCCGATACGCAGTATTTT
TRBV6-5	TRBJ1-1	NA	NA	CASSFSGDGMNTEAFF	TGTGCCAGCAGTTTCTCCGGGGACGGAATGAACACTGAAGCTTTCTTT
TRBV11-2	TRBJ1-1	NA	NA	CASSFPEGSTEAFF	TGTGCCAGCAGCTTTCCGGAAGGGAGCACTGAAGCTTTCTTT
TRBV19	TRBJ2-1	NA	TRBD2	CASSGERGAHPYNEQFF	TGTGCCAGTAGTGGCGAGCGGGGGGCCCACCCATACAATGAGCAGTTCTTC
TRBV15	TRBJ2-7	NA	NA	CATSRGTDTSYEQYF	TGTGCCACCAGCAGGGGGACCGACACCTCCTACGAGCAGTACTTC
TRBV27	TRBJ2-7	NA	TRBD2	CASSFTSGAYEQYF	TGTGCCAGCAGTTTTACTAGCGGGGCTTACGAGCAGTACTTC
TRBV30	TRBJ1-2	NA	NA	CAWTDGESYTF	TGTGCCTGGACGGACGGGGAGTCTTACACCTTC
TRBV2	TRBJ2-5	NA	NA	CASSEWGFQETQYF	TGTGCCAGCAGTGAATGGGGGTTCCAAGAGACCCAGTACTTC
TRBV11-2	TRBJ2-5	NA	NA	CASSLQAAPQETQYF	TGTGCCAGCAGCTTACAGGCGGCACCCCAAGAGACCCAGTACTTC
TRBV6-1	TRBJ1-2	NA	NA	CASSDRDTRMIYGYTF	TGTGCCAGCAGTGACCGGGACACCCGTATGATCTATGGCTACACCTTC
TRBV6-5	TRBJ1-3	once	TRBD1	CASSDRDGNTIYF	TGTGCCAGCAGTGACAGGGATGGAAACACCATATATTTT
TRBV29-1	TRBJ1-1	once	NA	CSVEDPNTKAFF	TGCAGCGTTGAAGATCCGAACACTAAAGCTTTCTTT
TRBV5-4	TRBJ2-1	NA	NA	CASSRREASYNEQFF	TGTGCCAGCAGCAGGCGGGAAGCCTCCTACAATGAGCAGTTCTTC
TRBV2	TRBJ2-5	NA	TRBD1	CASRFGTAPAETQYF	TGTGCCAGCAGATTTGGGACAGCCCCCGCGGAGACCCAGTACTTC
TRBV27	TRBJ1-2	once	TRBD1	CASSARDRGRGYTF	TGTGCCAGCAGCGCCCGGGACAGGGGGCGCGGCTACACCTTC
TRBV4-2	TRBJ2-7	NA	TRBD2	CASSQDLLAGTPHEQYF	TGTGCCAGCAGCCAAGATCTCCTAGCGGGGACCCCCCACGAGCAGTACTTC
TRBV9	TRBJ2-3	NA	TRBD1	CASGAGQVGDTQYF	TGTGCCAGCGGGGCGGGACAGGTTGGAGATACGCAGTATTTT
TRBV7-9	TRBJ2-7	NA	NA	CASSFQSSYEQYF	TGTGCCAGCAGCTTTCAGAGTTCCTACGAGCAGTACTTC
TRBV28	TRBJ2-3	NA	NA	CASSFNGGTDTQYF	TGTGCCAGCAGTTTTAACGGGGGCACAGATACGCAGTATTTT
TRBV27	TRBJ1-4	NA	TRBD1	CASTQTGGDEKLFF	TGTGCCAGCACCCAGACAGGGGGCGATGAAAAACTGTTTTTT
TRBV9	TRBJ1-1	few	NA	CASSPVDGRLNTEAFF	TGTGCCAGCAGCCCCGTGGACGGAAGACTGAACACTGAAGCTTTCTTT
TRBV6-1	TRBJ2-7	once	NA	CASSDSGTPYEQYF	TGTGCCAGCAGTGACTCCGGGACACCCTACGAGCAGTACTTC
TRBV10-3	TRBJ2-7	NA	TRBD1	CAISDTRDSSIEQYF	TGTGCCATCAGTGACACCCGGGACAGCTCGATTGAGCAGTACTTC